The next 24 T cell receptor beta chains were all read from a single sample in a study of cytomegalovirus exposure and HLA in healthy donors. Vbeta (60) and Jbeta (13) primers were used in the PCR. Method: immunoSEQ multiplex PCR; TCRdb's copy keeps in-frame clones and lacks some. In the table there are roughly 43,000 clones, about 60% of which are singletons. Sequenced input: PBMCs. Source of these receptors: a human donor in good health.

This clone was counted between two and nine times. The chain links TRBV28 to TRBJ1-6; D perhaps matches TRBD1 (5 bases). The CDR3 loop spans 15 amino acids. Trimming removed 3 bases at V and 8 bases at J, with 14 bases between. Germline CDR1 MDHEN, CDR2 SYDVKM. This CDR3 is CASSLSQVPHSPLHF. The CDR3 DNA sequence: TGTGCCAGCAGTTTGTCACAGGTCCCCCATTCACCCCTCCACTTT.

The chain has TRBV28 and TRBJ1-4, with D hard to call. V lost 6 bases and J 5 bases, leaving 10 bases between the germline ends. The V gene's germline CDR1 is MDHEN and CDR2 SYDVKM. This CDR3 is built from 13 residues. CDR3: CASSRGKNEKLFF. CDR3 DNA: TGTGCCAGCAGCCGCGGGAAAAATGAAAAACTGTTTTTT.

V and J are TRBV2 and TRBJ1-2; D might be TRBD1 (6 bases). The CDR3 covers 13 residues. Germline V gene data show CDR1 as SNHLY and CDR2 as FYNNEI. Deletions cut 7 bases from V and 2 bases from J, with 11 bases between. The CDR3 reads CASNREANYGYTF. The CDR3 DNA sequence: TGTGCCAGCAACAGGGAAGCCAACTATGGCTACACCTTC. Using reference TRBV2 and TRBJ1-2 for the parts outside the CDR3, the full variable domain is EPEVTQTPSHQVTQMGQEVILRCVPISNHLYFYWYRQILGQKVEFLVSFYNNEISEKSEIFDDQFSVERPDGSNFTLKIRSTKLEDSAMYFCASNREANYGYTFGSGTRLTVV.

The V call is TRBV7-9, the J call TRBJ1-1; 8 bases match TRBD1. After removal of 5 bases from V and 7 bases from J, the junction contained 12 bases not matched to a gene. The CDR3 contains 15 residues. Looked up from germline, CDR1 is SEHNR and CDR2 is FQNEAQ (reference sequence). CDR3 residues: CASSLQGQARIEAFF. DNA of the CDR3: TGTGCCAGCAGCCTCCAGGGACAGGCCAGAATTGAAGCTTTCTTT.

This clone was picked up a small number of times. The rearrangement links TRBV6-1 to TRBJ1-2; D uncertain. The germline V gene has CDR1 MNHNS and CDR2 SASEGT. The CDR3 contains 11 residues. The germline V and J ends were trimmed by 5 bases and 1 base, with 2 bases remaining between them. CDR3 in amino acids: CASSYNYGYTF. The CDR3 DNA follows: TGTGCCAGCAGTTATAACTATGGCTACACCTTC.

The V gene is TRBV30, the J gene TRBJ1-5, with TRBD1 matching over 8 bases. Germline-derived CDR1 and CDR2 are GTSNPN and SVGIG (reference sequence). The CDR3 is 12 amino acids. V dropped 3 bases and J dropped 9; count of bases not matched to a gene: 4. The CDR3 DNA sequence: TGTGCCTGGAGCAGGGGGCTAGGGCCCCAGCATTTT. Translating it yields CAWSRGLGPQHF.

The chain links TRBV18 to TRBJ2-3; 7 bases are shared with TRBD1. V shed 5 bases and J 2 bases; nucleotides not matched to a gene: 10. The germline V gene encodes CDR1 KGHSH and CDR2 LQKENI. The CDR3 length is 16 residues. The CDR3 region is CASSTGVTGATDTQYF. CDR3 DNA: TGTGCCAGCTCAACCGGTGTCACAGGGGCCACAGATACGCAGTATTTT.

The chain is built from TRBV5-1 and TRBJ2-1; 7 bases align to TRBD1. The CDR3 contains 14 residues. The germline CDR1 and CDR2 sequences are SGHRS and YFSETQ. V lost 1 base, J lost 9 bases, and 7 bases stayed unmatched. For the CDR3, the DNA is TGCGCCAGCAGCTTGTCTGGACAGGCCGGTGAGCAGTTCTTC. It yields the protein CASSLSGQAGEQFF.

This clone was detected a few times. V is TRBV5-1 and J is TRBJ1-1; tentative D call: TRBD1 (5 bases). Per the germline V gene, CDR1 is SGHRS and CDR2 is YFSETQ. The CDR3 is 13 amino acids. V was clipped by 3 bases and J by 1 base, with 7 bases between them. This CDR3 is CASSSTENTEAFF. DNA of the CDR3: TGCGCCAGCAGCTCGACAGAGAACACTGAAGCTTTCTTT.

The CDR3 nucleotides read TGTGCCAGCGGGAGACAAATACTTGAAGCTTTCTTT. It codes for CASGRQILEAFF. This chain connects TRBV6-6 to TRBJ1-1; D ambiguous. The CDR3 consists of 12 residues. The V end was cut by 8 bases, the J end by 7 bases, with 14 bases between. Germline-derived CDR1 and CDR2 are MNHNY and SVGAGI (reference sequence).

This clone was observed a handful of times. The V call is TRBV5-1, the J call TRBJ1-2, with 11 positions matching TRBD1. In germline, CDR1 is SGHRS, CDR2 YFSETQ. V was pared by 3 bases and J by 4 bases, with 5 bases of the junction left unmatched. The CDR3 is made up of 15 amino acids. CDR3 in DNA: TGCGCCAGCAGCTCAGGGACAGGGGGGACCTATGGCTACACCTTC. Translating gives CASSSGTGGTYGYTF. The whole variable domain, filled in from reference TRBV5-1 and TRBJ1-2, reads KAGVTQTPRYLIKTRGQQVTLSCSPISGHRSVSWYQQTPGQGLQFLFEYFSETQRNKGNFPGRFSGRQFSNSRSEMNVSTLELGDSALYLCASSSGTGGTYGYTFGSGTRLTVV.

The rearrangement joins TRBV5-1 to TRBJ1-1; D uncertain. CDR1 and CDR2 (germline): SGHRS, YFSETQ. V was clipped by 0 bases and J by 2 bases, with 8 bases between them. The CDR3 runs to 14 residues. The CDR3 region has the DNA TGCGCCAGCAGCTTGGTTGGGCTCAACACTGAAGCTTTCTTT. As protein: CASSLVGLNTEAFF.

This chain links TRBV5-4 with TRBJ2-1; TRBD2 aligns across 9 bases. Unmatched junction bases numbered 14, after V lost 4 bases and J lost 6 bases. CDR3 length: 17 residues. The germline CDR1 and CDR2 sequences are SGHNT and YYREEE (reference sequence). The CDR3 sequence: CASSPASARGGLNEQFF. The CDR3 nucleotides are TGTGCCAGCAGCCCGGCGTCCGCGCGGGGGGGCCTCAATGAGCAGTTCTTC.

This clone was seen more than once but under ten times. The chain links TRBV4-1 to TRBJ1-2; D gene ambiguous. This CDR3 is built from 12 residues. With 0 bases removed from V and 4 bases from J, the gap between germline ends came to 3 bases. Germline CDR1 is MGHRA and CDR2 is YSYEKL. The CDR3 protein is CASSQEAYGYTF. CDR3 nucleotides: TGCGCCAGCAGCCAAGAGGCCTATGGCTACACCTTC.

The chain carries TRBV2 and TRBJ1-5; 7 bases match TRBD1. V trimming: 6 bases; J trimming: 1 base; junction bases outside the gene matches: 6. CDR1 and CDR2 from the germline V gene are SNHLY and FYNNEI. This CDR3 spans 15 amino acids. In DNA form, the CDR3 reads TGTGCCAGCAGGACCGGGACAGCCAGCAATCAGCCCCAGCATTTT. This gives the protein CASRTGTASNQPQHF.

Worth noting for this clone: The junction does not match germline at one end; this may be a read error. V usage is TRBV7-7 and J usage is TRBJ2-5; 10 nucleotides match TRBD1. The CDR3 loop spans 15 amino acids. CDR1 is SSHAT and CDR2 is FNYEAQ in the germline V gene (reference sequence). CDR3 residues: CASSSGQGPQETQYF. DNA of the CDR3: TGTGCTAGCAGCTCGGGACAGGGGCCCCAAGAGACCCAGTACTTC.

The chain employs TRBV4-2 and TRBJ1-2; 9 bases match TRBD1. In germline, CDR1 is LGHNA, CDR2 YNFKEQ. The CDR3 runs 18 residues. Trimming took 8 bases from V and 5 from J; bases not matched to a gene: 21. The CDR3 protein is CASVTSPGTGSGVYGYTF. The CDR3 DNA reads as TGTGCCAGCGTTACGTCTCCCGGGACAGGGTCCGGAGTTTATGGCTACACCTTC.

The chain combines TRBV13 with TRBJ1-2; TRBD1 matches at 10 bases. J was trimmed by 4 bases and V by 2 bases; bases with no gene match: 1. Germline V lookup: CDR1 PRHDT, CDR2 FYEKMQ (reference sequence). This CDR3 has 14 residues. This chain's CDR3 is CASSLRDRGYGYTF. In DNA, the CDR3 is TGTGCCAGCAGCTTAAGGGACAGGGGCTATGGCTACACCTTC. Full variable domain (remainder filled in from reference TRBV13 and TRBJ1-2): AAGVIQSPRHLIKEKRETATLKCYPIPRHDTVYWYQQGPGQDPQFLISFYEKMQSDKGSIPDRFSAQQFSDYHSELNMSSLELGDSALYFCASSLRDRGYGYTFGSGTRLTVV.

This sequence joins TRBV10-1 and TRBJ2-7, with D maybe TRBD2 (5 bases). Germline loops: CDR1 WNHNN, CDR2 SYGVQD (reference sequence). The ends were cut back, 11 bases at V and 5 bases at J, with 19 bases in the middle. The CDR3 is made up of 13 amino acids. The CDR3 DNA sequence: TGCGCCGGAAGGCCGGAGGACGTCAACGAGCAGTACTTC. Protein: CAGRPEDVNEQYF.

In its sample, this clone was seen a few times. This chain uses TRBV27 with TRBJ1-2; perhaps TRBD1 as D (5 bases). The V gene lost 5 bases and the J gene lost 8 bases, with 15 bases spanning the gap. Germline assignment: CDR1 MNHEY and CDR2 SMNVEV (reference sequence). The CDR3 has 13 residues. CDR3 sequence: CASSRPGAEGYTF. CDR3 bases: TGTGCCAGCAGTCGACCTGGGGCGGAAGGCTACACCTTC.

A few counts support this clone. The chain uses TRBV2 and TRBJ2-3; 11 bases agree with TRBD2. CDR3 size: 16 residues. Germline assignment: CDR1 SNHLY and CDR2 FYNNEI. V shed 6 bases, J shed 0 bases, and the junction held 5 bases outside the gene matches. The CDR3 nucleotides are TGTGCCAGCAGGCAACTAGCGGGGGCCAGCACAGATACGCAGTATTTT. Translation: CASRQLAGASTDTQYF.

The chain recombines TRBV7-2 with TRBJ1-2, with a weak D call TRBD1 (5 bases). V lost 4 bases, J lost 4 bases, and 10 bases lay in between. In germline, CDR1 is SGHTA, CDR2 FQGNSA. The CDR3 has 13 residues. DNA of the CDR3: TGTGCCAGCAGCTCTGACAGAGTCTATGGCTACACCTTC. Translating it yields CASSSDRVYGYTF.

CDR3 in DNA: TGTGCCAGCACCCCATATATACAGGGAATAGCTTTCTTT. Translating it yields CASTPYIQGIAFF. The genes are TRBV11-2 and TRBJ1-1; D may be TRBD1 (6 bases). Germline V lookup: CDR1 SGHAT, CDR2 FQNNGV. The CDR3 runs to 13 residues. Trimming pared 7 bases from V and 10 bases from J, leaving 19 bases between. Based on the CDR3 plus reference TRBV11-2 and TRBJ1-1, the full variable domain is EAGVAQSPRYKIIEKRQSVAFWCNPISGHATLYWYQQILGQGPKLLIQFQNNGVVDDSQLPKDRFSAERLKGVDSTLKIQPAKLEDSAVYLCASTPYIQGIAFFGQGTRLTVV.

The DNA for the CDR3 is TGTGCCAGCAGCCAAGCCAGGGGTGCAGATACGCAGTATTTT. This sequence encodes CASSQARGADTQYF. This chain uses TRBV4-2 with TRBJ2-3, with a tentative D call TRBD1 (6 bases). This CDR3 is 14 amino acids long. The ends were cut back, 1 base at V and 4 bases at J, with 9 bases in the middle. Per the germline V gene, CDR1 is LGHNA and CDR2 is YNFKEQ.